The 32 T cell receptor beta chains below come from one sample, sequenced in a study of cytomegalovirus exposure and HLA in healthy donors. 13 Jbeta primers and 60 Vbeta primers were used for the PCR. This table comes from immunoSEQ multiplex PCR, and its TCRdb copy is limited to in-frame clones, with some not included. The sample includes more than 150,000 clones, roughly 80% of them seen just once. The sample consisted of PBMCs. The origin of the receptors is a middle-aged man in good health and CMV-seronegative.

The J gene is TRBJ2-1, the V gene TRBV7-3, with D possibly TRBD2 on 6 matching bases. Trimming removed 3 bases at V and 7 bases at J, with 13 bases between. The CDR3 sequence is 14 residues long. Germline CDR1 SGHTA, CDR2 FQGTGA. CDR3: CASSLGEVGNEQFF. CDR3 nucleotide sequence: TGTGCCAGCAGCTTGGGGGAGGTAGGGAATGAGCAGTTCTTC.

This chain uses TRBV19 with TRBJ1-2, with a weak D call TRBD1 (5 bases). V was clipped by 6 bases and J by 5 bases, with 10 bases between them. CDR1 and CDR2 (germline): LNHDA, SQIVND (reference sequence). This CDR3 has 12 amino acids. CDR3 sequence reads: CASRRGFYGYTF. CDR3 in DNA: TGTGCCAGTAGAAGGGGCTTTTATGGCTACACCTTC.

This rearrangement joins TRBV19 to TRBJ2-7; D remains ambiguous. Germline CDR1 is LNHDA and CDR2 is SQIVND (reference sequence). The CDR3 spans 12 residues. V lost 4 bases to trimming and J lost 2 bases, with 6 bases between them. The CDR3 coding sequence is TGTGCCAGTAGTAAGAGCGCCTACGAGCAGTACTTC. Its protein is CASSKSAYEQYF.

V gene TRBV6-6 combines with J gene TRBJ2-7; D is unclear. V was clipped by 6 bases and J by 5 bases, with 17 bases between them. The germline V gene has CDR1 MNHNY and CDR2 SVGAGI (reference sequence). This CDR3 is built from 14 residues. The chain's CDR3 is CASSPLRGVNEQYF. CDR3 sequence (DNA): TGTGCCAGCAGCCCACTTCGAGGAGTCAACGAGCAGTACTTC.

Here the CDR3 DNA reads TGTGCCAGCTCACCGGAGGGTAACACCGGGGAGCTGTTTTTT. This codes for CASSPEGNTGELFF. The gene calls are TRBV18 and TRBJ2-2; tentatively, D is TRBD2 (6 bases). The CDR3 is made up of 14 amino acids. The germline CDR1 and CDR2 sequences are KGHSH and LQKENI. The germline V and J ends were trimmed by 3 bases and 2 bases, with 7 bases remaining between them.

This clone appeared once. The chain employs TRBV19 and TRBJ2-3; 7 bases agree with TRBD2. The CDR3 has 15 residues. The germline V gene has CDR1 LNHDA and CDR2 SQIVND (reference sequence). J gave up 0 bases and V 5 bases, and 5 bases lay outside the gene matches. The chain's CDR3 is CASSLRLASTDTQYF. CDR3 bases: TGTGCCAGTAGTCTGCGACTAGCTAGCACAGATACGCAGTATTTT.

The V and J genes are TRBV23-1 and TRBJ2-1; 12 bases fit TRBD2. TRBV23-1 is placed among ORFs of uncertain function. This CDR3 region has 17 residues. The V gene end was trimmed by 0 bases and the J gene end by 7 bases; junction bases not matched to a gene: 7. The CDR3 protein is CASSQSRETSGGNEQFF. The CDR3 nucleotides read TGCGCCAGCAGTCAATCGAGAGAGACTAGCGGGGGAAATGAGCAGTTCTTC.

The chain employs TRBV7-8 and TRBJ1-5; tentative D call: TRBD1 (5 bases). The CDR3 length is 16 residues. V lost 3 bases to trimming and J lost 6 bases, with 18 bases between them. Germline values: CDR1 SGHVS, CDR2 FQNEAQ. The CDR3 loop reads CASSFIEGVSTQPQHF. The CDR3, as DNA: TGTGCCAGCAGCTTTATTGAAGGGGTCTCCACTCAGCCCCAGCATTTT.

This sequence joins TRBV7-9 and TRBJ1-1; possible D gene TRBD1, 5 bases. Trimming cost V 3 bases and J 3 bases, with 8 bases left between them. CDR3 length equals 13 residues. Germline CDR1 reads SEHNR; CDR2 reads FQNEAQ (reference sequence). This CDR3 reads CASSFQGDTEAFF. CDR3 nucleotides: TGTGCCAGCAGCTTCCAGGGCGACACTGAAGCTTTCTTT.

V and J are TRBV9 and TRBJ2-7; the match to TRBD1 covers 10 bases. The CDR3 totals 16 residues. With V trimmed by 3 bases and J by 6 bases, 12 bases remained unmatched. CDR1 and CDR2 from the germline V gene are SGDLS and YYNGEE. CDR3 bases: TGTGCCAGCAGCGCCGGATCCGGGACAGGGGCTCGCGAGCAGTACTTC. This codes for CASSAGSGTGAREQYF.

V is TRBV30 and J is TRBJ1-1; D is uncertain. The CDR3 runs to 11 residues. Germline V gene data show CDR1 as GTSNPN and CDR2 as SVGIG (reference sequence). V lost 3 bases, J lost 5 bases, and 7 bases lay in between. The CDR3: CAWSLSTEAFF. For the CDR3, the DNA is TGTGCCTGGAGCCTCAGTACTGAAGCTTTCTTT.

The chain couples TRBV14 to TRBJ2-4; the match to TRBD2 covers 11 bases. CDR3 length: 17 residues. The V gene end was trimmed by 3 bases and the J gene end by 3 bases; junction bases not matched to a gene: 7. Germline V gives CDR1 SGHDN, CDR2 FVKESK. The DNA for the CDR3 is TGTGCCAGCAGCCAGGGCGGACTAGCGGGTTTCAAAAACATTCAGTACTTC. Amino acids: CASSQGGLAGFKNIQYF.

The chain recombines TRBV29-1 with TRBJ2-1, with TRBD2 matching 9 bases. The CDR3 totals 15 residues. V lost 8 bases and J lost 5; bases outside the gene matches: 13. CDR1 is SQVTM, CDR2 ANQGSEA, per germline. As DNA, the CDR3 is TGCAGCACCACGACCGGACTAGCGTTAGACAATGAGCAGTTCTTC. This codes for CSTTTGLALDNEQFF.

The chain joins TRBV10-3 to TRBJ2-5, with 9 bases identical to TRBD2. J lost 4 bases, V lost 10 bases, and 10 bases had no gene match. Germline values: CDR1 ENHRY, CDR2 SYGVKD. This CDR3 has 14 amino acids. CDR3 sequence reads: CATRGSGSLETQYF. CDR3 in DNA: TGTGCCACTAGGGGTAGCGGGAGTTTAGAGACCCAGTACTTC.

This chain connects TRBV15 to TRBJ1-1, with TRBD1 as a possible D gene (5 bases). This CDR3 comprises 15 residues. Germline CDR1 LNHNV, CDR2 YYDKDF (reference sequence). V lost 1 base and J 1 base, leaving 10 bases between the germline ends. The CDR3 loop is CATSRADRGNTEAFF. CDR3 bases: TGTGCCACCAGCAGAGCTGACAGAGGGAACACTGAAGCTTTCTTT.

V usage is TRBV11-2 and J usage is TRBJ1-2; D possibly corresponds to TRBD1 (6 bases). The CDR3 runs to 16 residues. V was clipped by 5 bases and J by 3 bases, with 19 bases between them. CDR1 SGHAT and CDR2 FQNNGV come from the germline V gene. CDR3 sequence (DNA): TGTGCCAGCAGCCTGAATTCCAGGGGAGTAGACTATGGCTACACCTTC. It encodes CASSLNSRGVDYGYTF.

This rearrangement joins TRBV19 to TRBJ1-6; no clear D. The CDR3 has 17 residues. From germline, CDR1 is LNHDA and CDR2 SQIVND (reference sequence). V gave up 4 bases and J gave up 0 bases, with 13 bases separating them. CDR3 nucleotides: TGTGCCAGTAGTAACGGGCTAGGGAGCTCCTATAATTCACCCCTCCACTTT. Translating gives CASSNGLGSSYNSPLHF.

The chain combines TRBV28 with TRBJ2-5; 9 bases align to TRBD1. The V gene's germline CDR1 is MDHEN and CDR2 SYDVKM. This CDR3 spans 13 amino acids. The J segment lost 5 bases and the V segment lost 7 bases, leaving 5 bases of the junction unmatched. Written as DNA, the CDR3 is TGTGCCAGCACCACAGGGGGCGGGGAGACCCAGTACTTC. This sequence encodes CASTTGGGETQYF.

The CDR3 sequence: CASSLSHERGLMYGYTF. For the CDR3, the DNA is TGTGCCAGCAGCTTATCACATGAGAGGGGGCTAATGTATGGCTACACCTTC. The chain couples TRBV7-2 to TRBJ1-2, with 7 nucleotides matching TRBD1. Germline trimming cut 2 bases from V and 5 bases from J; bases unmatched to any gene: 14. Germline CDR1 and CDR2: SGHTA and FQGNSA. CDR3 length: 17 amino acids.

The rearrangement links TRBV6-6 to TRBJ2-1; 9 bases are a match to TRBD2. Per germline, CDR1 MNHNY and CDR2 SVGAGI (reference sequence). The CDR3 loop spans 16 amino acids. Trimming cost V 6 bases and J 4 bases; bases outside gene matches: 10. The CDR3 protein is CASSRNSGRMYNEQFF. CDR3 in DNA: TGTGCCAGCAGCCGCAATAGCGGGAGAATGTACAATGAGCAGTTCTTC.

V gene TRBV6-1 combines with J gene TRBJ2-3; D may be TRBD2 (5 bases). The V end lost 11 bases, the J end lost 0 bases, and 15 bases lay between the germline ends. The CDR3 sequence is 14 residues long. Germline CDR1 and CDR2: MNHNS and SASEGT. The CDR3 DNA reads TGTGCCTGTTTAGGACGGAGGAGCACAGATACGCAGTATTTT. Protein: CACLGRRSTDTQYF.

The CDR3 spells CASSSGDGKYYEQYF. The CDR3 coding sequence is TGTGCCAGCAGCTCAGGAGACGGGAAATACTACGAGCAGTACTTC. V is TRBV5-6 and J is TRBJ2-7; a possible D gene is TRBD2 (5 bases). The V end lost 3 bases, the J end lost 3 bases, and 16 bases lay between the germline ends. Germline assignment: CDR1 SGHDT and CDR2 YYEEEE. This CDR3 spans 15 amino acids.

The chain couples TRBV15 to TRBJ2-7, with D uncertain. The V gene's germline CDR1 is LNHNV and CDR2 YYDKDF (reference sequence). The ends were cut back, 0 bases at V and 3 bases at J, with 12 bases in the middle. This CDR3 has 15 amino acids. The CDR3 reads CATSRDRQVRYEQYF. In DNA, the CDR3 is TGTGCCACCAGCAGAGATCGGCAGGTCCGCTACGAGCAGTACTTC.

Only one count was recorded for this clone. The chain combines TRBV10-3 with TRBJ1-2; 9 bases are a match to TRBD1. CDR3 length equals 13 residues. The germline V gene has CDR1 ENHRY and CDR2 SYGVKD. V lost 2 bases to trimming and J lost 8 bases; unmatched junction nucleotides: 3. CDR3 region: CAISEGDRDGYTF. In DNA form, the CDR3 reads TGTGCCATCAGTGAGGGGGACAGGGACGGCTACACCTTC.

Only one count was recorded for this clone. This sequence joins TRBV28 and TRBJ2-5; D possibly corresponds to TRBD1 (5 bases). The DNA matches TRBJ2-7 better at its end, which makes the J call doubtful. Per germline, CDR1 MDHEN and CDR2 SYDVKM. The CDR3 length is 13 residues. DNA for the CDR3: TGTGCCAGCAGTTTGGGCAGGGATTACGAGCAGTACTTC. Translated: CASSLGRDYEQYF.

V usage is TRBV18 and J usage is TRBJ2-1, with 7 bases matching TRBD2. The CDR3 runs to 13 residues. With 5 bases clipped from V and 6 bases from J, the junction kept 4 bases outside the gene matches. Germline V gene data show CDR1 as KGHSH and CDR2 as LQKENI. CDR3 loop: CASSGTTSNEQFF. The CDR3 DNA reads as TGTGCCAGCTCAGGGACTACTAGCAATGAGCAGTTCTTC.

CDR3 residues: CASSPGQPLYEQYF. As DNA, the CDR3 is TGTGCCAGCTCTCCGGGACAACCGTTATACGAGCAGTACTTC. The chain couples TRBV18 to TRBJ2-7, with a weak D call TRBD1 (6 bases). Trimming stripped 6 bases from V and 4 bases from J, with 16 bases between. This CDR3 comprises 14 residues. Per germline, CDR1 KGHSH and CDR2 LQKENI.

This chain connects TRBV2 to TRBJ1-4, with 9 bases fitting TRBD1. CDR1 SNHLY and CDR2 FYNNEI come from the germline V gene. J gave up 7 bases and V 1 base, and 1 base lay outside the gene matches. The CDR3 has 14 residues. CDR3 nucleotide sequence: TGTGCCAGCAGTGAAGGGACAGGGGTTGAAAAACTGTTTTTT. The encoded protein is CASSEGTGVEKLFF.

V usage is TRBV18 and J usage is TRBJ1-2; TRBD1 aligns across 7 bases. Germline V gene sequence: CDR1 KGHSH, CDR2 LQKENI. V was clipped by 4 bases and J by 4 bases; unmatched bases: 9. The length of the CDR3 is 15 residues. The CDR3 loop is CASSHSEGQAYGYTF. Here the CDR3 DNA reads TGTGCCAGCTCACATAGCGAAGGACAGGCCTATGGCTACACCTTC.

The V call is TRBV27, the J call TRBJ1-2, with 7 bases identical to TRBD1. This CDR3 contains 14 residues. CDR1 MNHEY and CDR2 SMNVEV come from the germline V gene (reference sequence). Trimming removed 4 bases from V and 3 bases from J; junction bases left unmatched: 5. CDR3 protein: CASSYRGQDYGYTF. DNA of the CDR3: TGTGCCAGCAGTTATAGGGGGCAGGACTATGGCTACACCTTC.

CDR3 DNA: TGTGCCACCAGCGAGACCGGGACAGGGAGTGGCTACACCTTC. This gives the protein CATSETGTGSGYTF. The chain recombines TRBV15 with TRBJ1-2; 9 bases fit TRBD1. Trimming cost V 5 bases and J 7 bases; bases outside gene matches: 8. The CDR3 is made up of 14 amino acids. CDR1 LNHNV and CDR2 YYDKDF come from the germline V gene (reference sequence). Together with reference TRBV15 and TRBJ1-2, the CDR3 gives the full variable domain: DAMVIQNPRYQVTQFGKPVTLSCSQTLNHNVMYWYQQKSSQAPKLLFHYYDKDFNNEADTPDNFQSRRPNTSFCFLDIRSPGLGDTAMYLCATSETGTGSGYTFGSGTRLTVV.

CDR3 sequence (DNA): TGTGCCAGCAGAAAATCCTGGGGAGCAGATACGCAGTATTTT. This sequence encodes CASRKSWGADTQYF. The chain recombines TRBV7-2 with TRBJ2-3, with D possibly TRBD2 on 5 matching bases. Germline V lookup: CDR1 SGHTA, CDR2 FQGNSA. V lost 6 bases to trimming and J lost 4 bases, with 14 bases between them. The CDR3 extends over 14 amino acids.